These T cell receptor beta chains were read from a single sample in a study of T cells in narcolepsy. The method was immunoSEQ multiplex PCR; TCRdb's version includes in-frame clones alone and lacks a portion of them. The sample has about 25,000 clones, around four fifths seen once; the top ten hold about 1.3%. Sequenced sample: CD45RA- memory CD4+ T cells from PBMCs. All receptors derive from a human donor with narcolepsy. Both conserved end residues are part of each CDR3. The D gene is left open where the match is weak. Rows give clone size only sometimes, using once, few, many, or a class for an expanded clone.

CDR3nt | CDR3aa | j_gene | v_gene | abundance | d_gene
TGTGCCACCCAACGGACTAGCGGGAGCAATGAGCAGTTCTTC | CATQRTSGSNEQFF | TRBJ2-1 | TRBV6-4 | once | TRBD2
TGTGCCAGCAGCCCAACTCAGCGGGGGCTCTACAATGAGCAGTTCTTC | CASSPTQRGLYNEQFF | TRBJ2-1 | TRBV9 | - | TRBD2
TGTGCCAGCAGTTTGGAGGGATCAAGCAATCAGCCCCAGCATTTT | CASSLEGSSNQPQHF | TRBJ1-5 | TRBV28 | - | -
TGCGCCAGCAGCGAGACAGGGACGTTTGGCCAGCCCCAGCATTTT | CASSETGTFGQPQHF | TRBJ1-5 | TRBV5-1 | - | TRBD1
TGTGCCAGCAGCGAGCACGAGACCCAGTACTTC | CASSEHETQYF | TRBJ2-5 | TRBV6-5 | - | -
TGTGCCAGCAGTTTAGTACGAGGCGGGGAGCTGTTTTTT | CASSLVRGGELFF | TRBJ2-2 | TRBV27 | - | -
TGTGCCAGTAGCTGGGTCCTTGGCGAGCAGTACTTC | CASSWVLGEQYF | TRBJ2-7 | TRBV19 | - | -
TGTGCCAGCAGTTGGGGACAGGCTAACTATGGCTACACCTTC | CASSWGQANYGYTF | TRBJ1-2 | TRBV28 | - | TRBD1
TGTGCCACCACAGCGGGGGGTGAAAAACTGTTTTTT | CATTAGGEKLFF | TRBJ1-4 | TRBV6-1 | - | -
TGCAGCGTTTTGGGCGAAAGTGTGCAGTACTTC | CSVLGESVQYF | TRBJ2-7 | TRBV29-1 | - | -
TGTGCCAGCAGCCCCCGAGGGGCCATTTACGAGCAGTACTTC | CASSPRGAIYEQYF | TRBJ2-7 | TRBV9 | - | -
TGTGCCAGCAGCCCCGCCGGGGGCCAGGGGCAGGCCGGGGAGCTGTTTTTT | CASSPAGGQGQAGELFF | TRBJ2-2 | TRBV5-4 | once | -
TGTGCCAGCAGCTTAGGACAGGGGTGGAACACTGAAGCTTTCTTT | CASSLGQGWNTEAFF | TRBJ1-1 | TRBV7-3 | - | TRBD1
TGTGCCAGCAGTCCCTTTTCTGCTAGCGGGAGCGATACGCAGTATTTT | CASSPFSASGSDTQYF | TRBJ2-3 | TRBV27 | - | TRBD2
TGCGCCAGCAGCTCCAGAGGGGGACAGGTGGGGAATGAGCAGTTCTTC | CASSSRGGQVGNEQFF | TRBJ2-1 | TRBV5-1 | - | TRBD1
TGTGCTAGTGGTTTGGACCTCCCCGGCAATTACAATGAGCAGTTCTTC | CASGLDLPGNYNEQFF | TRBJ2-1 | TRBV12-5 | - | -
TGTGCCAGCACCCCGGACAGATTCACTGAAGCTTTCTTT | CASTPDRFTEAFF | TRBJ1-1 | TRBV7-9 | - | -
TGTGCCAGCAAGCACAGGGGCGACACCGGGGAGCTGTTTTTT | CASKHRGDTGELFF | TRBJ2-2 | TRBV27 | medium-sized | TRBD1
TGTGCCAGCAGTTCGGTAACTTGGGGCCAGCCCCAGCATTTT | CASSSVTWGQPQHF | TRBJ1-5 | TRBV28 | - | -
TGTGCCAGCAGCGACCGAAAGGCGGACAGGGCCTCTGGAAACACCATATATTTT | CASSDRKADRASGNTIYF | TRBJ1-3 | TRBV9 | - | TRBD1
TGTGCCAGCAGTCCTATCCGACGGGGGCCTTTGGATGAGCAGTTCTTC | CASSPIRRGPLDEQFF | TRBJ2-1 | TRBV4-2 | - | -
TGTGCCAGCAGCCGATGGACGAGCTACGAGCAGTACTTC | CASSRWTSYEQYF | TRBJ2-7 | TRBV7-2 | - | -
TGTGCCAGCAGCTTAACCGGGGTTAGCGGGAGCGGAGATACGCAGTATTTT | CASSLTGVSGSGDTQYF | TRBJ2-3 | TRBV7-3 | - | TRBD2
TGTGCCAGCAGTGAAAGGTCAGAAAAAGAGACCCAGTACTTC | CASSERSEKETQYF | TRBJ2-5 | TRBV2 | - | -
TGTGCCAGCCGAGAGGCAGGGGGCAACTACAATGAGCAGTTCTTC | CASREAGGNYNEQFF | TRBJ2-1 | TRBV27 | few | TRBD1
TGTGCCAGCACGGACAGGGGTCGGAGCACTGAAGCTTTCTTT | CASTDRGRSTEAFF | TRBJ1-1 | TRBV27 | - | TRBD1
TGTGCCAGCAGCTTGGTAGGTAGCAATCAGCCCCAGCATTTT | CASSLVGSNQPQHF | TRBJ1-5 | TRBV5-6 | - | -
TGTGCCAGCACCACTCGGGACTTTCAGCAGTTCTTC | CASTTRDFQQFF | TRBJ2-1 | TRBV28 | - | -
TGCGCCAGCAGCCAAGCGGGAGGGCCGAGCGAGCAGTACTTC | CASSQAGGPSEQYF | TRBJ2-7 | TRBV4-3 | - | TRBD2
TGTGCCAGCAGCTTAGCTGACAGGGGAAGGGACAATGAGCAGTTCTTC | CASSLADRGRDNEQFF | TRBJ2-1 | TRBV7-9 | - | TRBD1
TGTGCCAGCAGCCCCTTACAGGGTCTCTTGCAGCCCCAGCATTTT | CASSPLQGLLQPQHF | TRBJ1-5 | TRBV7-2 | - | -
TGCGCCAGCAGTGAGATTCCTGGGACAGAAAGGCGTTCACCCCTCCACTTT | CASSEIPGTERRSPLHF | TRBJ1-6 | TRBV10-2 | - | TRBD1
TGTGCCAGCAGTCCTCTTAGGAGTGAAGCTTTCTTT | CASSPLRSEAFF | TRBJ1-1 | TRBV28 | once | -
TGCAGCGTTGCTCACTCTGGGGCCGCGGAGACCCAGTACTTC | CSVAHSGAAETQYF | TRBJ2-5 | TRBV29-1 | - | -
TGTGCCAGCAGCGTAGACCCGAATCAGCCCCAGCATTTT | CASSVDPNQPQHF | TRBJ1-5 | TRBV9 | - | -
TGCAGCGTTGTGTCCGGGGACAGGGGCGGCTACACCTTC | CSVVSGDRGGYTF | TRBJ1-2 | TRBV29-1 | - | TRBD1
TGCAGCGTTAAGACAGGGCGGAACACTGAAGCTTTCTTT | CSVKTGRNTEAFF | TRBJ1-1 | TRBV29-1 | - | TRBD1
TGTGCCAGCAGTTTAGAGAGGAACTATGGCTACACCTTC | CASSLERNYGYTF | TRBJ1-2 | TRBV28 | - | -
TGCGCCAATTCCCGGGACAACTACGAGCAGTACTTC | CANSRDNYEQYF | TRBJ2-7 | TRBV5-1 | - | -
TGTGCCAGCAGCGGCTCGTTGGAGCAGTACTTC | CASSGSLEQYF | TRBJ2-7 | TRBV11-2 | few | -
TGCAGCGTTGAAGAAAGACTCCCCGGGACTAGCGGCACCGGGGAGCTGTTTTTT | CSVEERLPGTSGTGELFF | TRBJ2-2 | TRBV29-1 | - | TRBD2
TGTGCCAGCGGGACTAGCGGGGTTACGCAGTATTTT | CASGTSGVTQYF | TRBJ2-3 | TRBV27 | - | TRBD2
TGCGCCAGCAGCCGCCAAATCGCTTCGGACTACGAGCAGTACTTC | CASSRQIASDYEQYF | TRBJ2-7 | TRBV5-1 | - | -